Shown below are 24 T cell receptor beta chains from a single sample sequenced in a study of post-analysis software for immune sequencing data. Study outcomes and limitations: In patients, TRBV5-6, TRBV5-1 and TRBV20-1 belonged to roughly five TRBV segments found more frequently than in controls.

Carried by the TCR beta cDNA libraries were unique molecular identifiers. TCRdb reanalysed the PCR reads using MiXCR and keeps one entry per CDR3 protein. The sample includes hundreds of thousands of distinct CDR3 sequences, 36% of them seen just once. No cognate antigen is known for these TCRs. Material for sequencing was blood. The receptors stem from a girl under 18 with multiple sclerosis.

The rearrangement uses TRBV29-1 and TRBJ2-7; D may be TRBD1 (6 bases). The length of the CDR3 is 13 residues. Trimming took 6 bases from V and 3 from J, leaving 15 bases between them. Germline loops: CDR1 SQVTM, CDR2 ANQGSEA. DNA of the CDR3: TGCAGCGTCCAGGGGATATCGGTCTACGAGCAGTACTTC. Amino acids: CSVQGISVYEQYF.

The chain is built from TRBV20-1 and TRBJ1-4, with TRBD1 as a possible D gene (6 bases). The length of the CDR3 is 16 residues. Germline V gene data show CDR1 as DFQATT and CDR2 as SNEGSKA (reference sequence). Trimming took off 3 bases at V and 6 bases at J, with 20 bases between the two ends. The CDR3 DNA sequence: TGCAGTGCTAGGAACCCTTTACAGGGAGGGGATGAAAAACTGTTTTTT. Amino acids: CSARNPLQGGDEKLFF.

The chain is built from TRBV7-9 and TRBJ2-5, with 8 bases fitting TRBD1. Germline-derived CDR1 and CDR2 are SEHNR and FQNEAQ (reference sequence). The CDR3 length is 15 residues. With 4 bases clipped from V and 8 bases from J, the junction kept 12 bases outside the gene matches. The CDR3 loop is CASSSKDREPTTQYF. The CDR3 bases are TGTGCCAGCAGCTCCAAGGACAGGGAGCCTACAACCCAGTACTTC.

This clonotype has a count of ten or more. The V and J genes are TRBV28 and TRBJ2-7; D unresolved. The CDR3 runs 13 residues. The germline V gene has CDR1 MDHEN and CDR2 SYDVKM. Trimming removed 5 bases from V and 2 bases from J, with 10 bases in between. The CDR3 protein is CASSATGTYEQYF. CDR3 DNA sequence: TGTGCCAGCAGTGCGACCGGAACCTACGAGCAGTACTTC.

There are many counts of this clonotype. The V gene is TRBV24-1, the J gene TRBJ2-7; 11 nucleotides match TRBD1. Germline CDR1 and CDR2: KGHDR and SFDVKD. The CDR3 covers 19 residues. Trimming removed 3 bases from V and 3 bases from J; junction bases left unmatched: 15. The CDR3 nucleotides are TGTGCCACCAGTGATGTCACCGGGACAGGGGGTCCCCTTATCTACGAGCAGTACTTC. Amino acids: CATSDVTGTGGPLIYEQYF.

In this sample, this clonotype turned up once. This may be a read error: a much more frequent sequence differs by one nucleotide. V and J are TRBV6-1 and TRBJ2-7; no firm D call. The V gene's germline CDR1 is MNHNS and CDR2 SASEGT. CDR3 length: 14 residues. The germline V and J ends were trimmed by 4 bases and 5 bases, with 15 bases remaining between them. This chain's CDR3 is CASSGYGPSDEQYF. The CDR3 nucleotides are TGTGCCAGCAGTGGGTACGGACCGTCCGACGAGCAGTACTTC.

The CDR3 nucleotides are TGTGCCAGCTCCCGAATTGGACAGGGACTTGGAAGGACTGAAGCTTTCTTT. It yields the protein CASSRIGQGLGRTEAFF. The chain couples TRBV18 to TRBJ1-1, with 8 bases aligning to TRBD1. Germline CDR1 reads KGHSH; CDR2 reads LQKENI. CDR3 length: 17 residues. V lost 6 bases, J lost 5 bases, and 17 bases stayed unmatched.

This clonotype was recorded many times. The rearrangement uses TRBV5-5 and TRBJ1-2; no clear D gene. This CDR3 comprises 14 residues. The germline V gene encodes CDR1 SGHKS and CDR2 YYEKEE (reference sequence). V dropped 4 bases and J dropped 8 bases, with 18 bases sitting between them. CDR3 sequence: CASSDPLPYEGYTF. The DNA of the CDR3 is TGTGCCAGCAGCGACCCCCTCCCTTACGAGGGCTACACCTTC.

CDR3 DNA: TGTGCCAGCAGCCCGACAGGGGGCTCAGAGACCCAGTACTTC. The encoded protein is CASSPTGGSETQYF. The V and J genes are TRBV7-9 and TRBJ2-5; TRBD1 matches at 10 bases. V trimming: 5 bases; J trimming: 4 bases; junction bases outside the gene matches: 4. There are 14 residues in the CDR3. Looked up from germline, CDR1 is SEHNR and CDR2 is FQNEAQ (reference sequence).

V is TRBV12-3 or TRBV12-4 and J is TRBJ1-5; TRBD1 matches at 7 bases. Trimming took 9 bases from V and 2 from J; bases not matched to a gene: 7. The CDR3 is 14 residues long. DNA of the CDR3: TGTGCCAGTACCGGGACAGTCGGCAATCAGCCCCAGCATTTT. It codes for CASTGTVGNQPQHF.

This clonotype was seen ten or more times. V and J are TRBV4-2 and TRBJ1-2, with D hard to call. V was pared by 1 base and J by 6 bases, with 12 bases between. The germline gives CDR1 LGHNA, CDR2 YNFKEQ. The CDR3 is 14 residues long. CDR3 coding DNA: TGTGCCAGCAGCCAAGGAGGACGGACCCATGGCTACACCTTC. It encodes CASSQGGRTHGYTF.

This clonotype was seen more than once but under ten times. The genes are TRBV20-1 and TRBJ2-2; D perhaps matches TRBD2 (5 bases). Trimming left V 1 base short and J 5 bases short, with 8 bases between. Germline CDR1 is DFQATT and CDR2 is SNEGSKA (reference sequence). The CDR3 contains 13 residues. The CDR3 nucleotides are TGCAGTGCTAGAGTAGGACTTACCGGGGAGCTGTTTTTT. As protein: CSARVGLTGELFF.

This clonotype was seen a single time. This chain uses TRBV7-2 with TRBJ2-3; 8 bases match TRBD2. CDR1 and CDR2 from the germline V gene are SGHTA and FQGNSA. CDR3 length equals 15 residues. V lost 5 bases to trimming and J lost 6 bases; unmatched junction nucleotides: 10. Here the CDR3 DNA reads TGTGCCAGCAGCCTATCCCCTAGCGGGCGGGATACGCAGTATTTT. It translates to CASSLSPSGRDTQYF.

The chain couples TRBV7-2 to TRBJ2-7; 11 nucleotides align to TRBD2. The J call could be wrong; TRBJ2-5 is a better fit for the DNA end. The V gene's germline CDR1 is SGHTA and CDR2 FQGNSA. This CDR3 comprises 14 residues. The CDR3 is CASSASGRTETQYF. The DNA for the CDR3 is TGTGCCAGCAGCGCTAGCGGGAGGACAGAGACCCAGTACTTC.

The gene calls are TRBV7-8 and TRBJ2-3, with D maybe TRBD2 (5 bases). V gave up 0 bases and J gave up 0 bases, with 13 bases separating them. Germline lookup yields CDR1 SGHVS and CDR2 FQNEAQ. The CDR3 contains 17 residues. CDR3 DNA sequence: TGTGCCAGCAGCTTAGCGGGGAGCGGTACTAGCACAGATACGCAGTATTTT. Translation gives CASSLAGSGTSTDTQYF.

This clonotype appeared a few times. The genes are TRBV11-2 and TRBJ2-2; a weak D match, TRBD1 (6 bases). In germline, CDR1 is SGHAT, CDR2 FQNNGV. The ends were cut back, 1 base at V and 1 base at J, with 10 bases in the middle. The CDR3 has 16 amino acids. The CDR3 coding sequence is TGTGCCAGCAGCTTAGTTGGACAGATGAACACCGGGGAGCTGTTTTTT. Residues: CASSLVGQMNTGELFF.

This chain connects TRBV28 to TRBJ2-7; D possibly corresponds to TRBD2 (6 bases). The J call may be in error: the DNA end matches TRBJ2-5 better. The CDR3 totals 13 residues. The germline CDR1 and CDR2 sequences are MDHEN and SYDVKM. CDR3 bases: TGTGCCAGCAGTTTTGGGGAGGAGGGGACCCAGTACTTC. Translating gives CASSFGEEGTQYF.

A few counts support this clonotype. The chain employs TRBV28 and TRBJ2-3; 11 bases match TRBD2. CDR1 MDHEN and CDR2 SYDVKM come from the germline V gene. Trimming at V came to 8 bases and at J to 1 base, leaving 8 bases not matched to a gene. The CDR3 has 16 residues. The CDR3 loop reads CASGTSGRWRTDTQYF. CDR3 in DNA: TGTGCCAGCGGTACTAGCGGGAGATGGCGCACAGATACGCAGTATTTT.

This clonotype showed up just once. V gene TRBV10-3 combines with J gene TRBJ2-1; 7 bases are a match to TRBD1. Germline V gene lookup returns CDR1 ENHRY and CDR2 SYGVKD. The CDR3 loop spans 12 amino acids. J lost 6 bases, V lost 10 bases, and 6 bases had no gene match. The CDR3 is CATITGANEQFF. The CDR3 nucleotides read TGTGCCACGATTACAGGGGCCAATGAGCAGTTCTTC.

In this sample, this clonotype turned up many times. This sequence joins TRBV29-1 and TRBJ2-1; 9 nucleotides align to TRBD1. Germline CDR1 and CDR2: SQVTM and ANQGSEA. V dropped 1 base and J dropped 3; count of bases not matched to a gene: 16. This CDR3 is 19 amino acids long. CDR3 nucleotides: TGCAGCGTTGAAGGTGGGGGCTTTAACAGGGGGCTCGTCTACAATGAGCAGTTCTTC. Its translation: CSVEGGGFNRGLVYNEQFF.

This clonotype was found a few times. The chain couples TRBV12-3 or TRBV12-4 to TRBJ2-3; TRBD1 matches at 9 bases. CDR3 length: 14 residues. V trimming: 6 bases; J trimming: 4 bases; junction bases outside the gene matches: 5. Written as DNA, the CDR3 is TGTGCCAGCAGCGACAGGGGGTTCGCAGATACGCAGTATTTT. Its protein is CASSDRGFADTQYF.

The chain joins TRBV3-1 to TRBJ1-2; TRBD1 matches at 11 bases. The CDR3 length is 16 residues. With 0 bases clipped from V and 1 base from J, the junction kept 1 base outside the gene matches. Germline V CDR1 and CDR2: LGHDT, YNNKEL (reference sequence). CDR3 in amino acids: CASSQEGTGGNYGYTF. CDR3 coding DNA: TGTGCCAGCAGCCAAGAAGGGACAGGGGGTAACTATGGCTACACCTTC.

In regard to this clonotype: This sequence may be a read error, since a much larger clone differs from it by one base. This sequence joins TRBV20-1 and TRBJ1-4; D may be TRBD1 (5 bases). The CDR3 extends over 14 amino acids. Per germline, CDR1 DFQATT and CDR2 SNEGSKA (reference sequence). CDR3 region: CSARGPGTTEKRFF. In DNA form, the CDR3 reads TGCAGTGCTAGAGGACCAGGGACCACTGAAAAACGGTTTTTT.

Ten or more counts support this clonotype. The chain joins TRBV4-1 to TRBJ2-3, with 16 positions matching TRBD2. V was clipped by 2 bases and J by 0 bases; unmatched bases: 8. The CDR3 runs to 20 residues. Per germline, CDR1 MGHRA and CDR2 YSYEKL. The CDR3 here is CASSQPGLAGGLPSTDTQYF. The DNA of the CDR3 is TGCGCCAGCAGCCAACCGGGACTAGCGGGGGGGCTACCTAGCACAGATACGCAGTATTTT.